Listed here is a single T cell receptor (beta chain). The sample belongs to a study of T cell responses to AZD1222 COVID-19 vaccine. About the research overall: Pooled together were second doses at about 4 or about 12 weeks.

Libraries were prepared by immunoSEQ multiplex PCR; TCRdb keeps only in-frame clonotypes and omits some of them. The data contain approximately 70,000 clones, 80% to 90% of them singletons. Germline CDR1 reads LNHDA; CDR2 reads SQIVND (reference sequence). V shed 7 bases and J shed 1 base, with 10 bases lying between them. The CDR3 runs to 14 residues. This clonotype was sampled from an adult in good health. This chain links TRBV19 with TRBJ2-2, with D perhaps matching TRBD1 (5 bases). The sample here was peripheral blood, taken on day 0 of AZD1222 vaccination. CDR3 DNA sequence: TGTGCCAGTATAGGGGAACAGAACACCGGGGAGCTGTTTTTT. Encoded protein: CASIGEQNTGELFF.